The T cell receptor beta chain under discussion was sequenced for a study of CD8 T cells in Susac syndrome. From blood CD8+ and CD4+ T cells, the TCR beta chain was sequenced. Healthy donors matched for age and sex were used as controls. Reverse transcription of about 0.5 to 1 ug RNA used random hexamers. Each CDR3 protein is one row after TCRdb ran MiXCR on the immunoSEQ multiplex PCR reads. The table records 100,000 to 150,000 distinct CDR3 sequences, 94% of them present only once. The TCR was taken from a human donor in good health. The material sequenced was CD4+ T cells from PBMCs.

CDR3 sequence reads: CSVDREVNYGYTF. The CDR3 region has the DNA TGCAGCGTTGACAGGGAAGTTAACTATGGCTACACCTTC. The chain couples TRBV29-1 to TRBJ1-2, with TRBD1 as a possible D gene (5 bases). Germline CDR1 SQVTM, CDR2 ANQGSEA. Between the trimmed V and J ends, which lost 3 bases and 1 base, there was a span of 9 bases. The CDR3 has 13 residues.